This TCR beta chain was found in a study of OX40 agonist ivuxolimab in advanced cancers. At the level of the study: Ivuxolimab, an antibody that agonizes OX40 (CD134), was administered to the patients. Patients were infused with ivuxolimab every 2 weeks at 0.01 to 10 mg/kg.

Germline CDR1 MDHEN, CDR2 SYDVKM. The V gene lost 6 bases and the J gene lost 0 bases, with 15 bases spanning the gap. The CDR3 is made up of 17 amino acids. The repertoire was sequenced with immunoSEQ multiplex PCR; TCRdb's copy has only in-frame clones and lacks some. This table has fewer than 90,000 clones, around 80% appearing once. The chain is built from TRBV28 and TRBJ2-6; D assignment may be TRBD1 or TRBD2 (5 bases each). The origin of this receptor is an adult with an advanced solid tumor such as melanoma, head and neck, liver or kidney cancer. Sequencing was performed on CD4+ or CD8+ T cells sorted from blood, taken in a trial of the OX40 agonist ivuxolimab. The CDR3 here is CASSGHLGGSGANVLTF. For the CDR3, the DNA is TGTGCCAGCAGCGGACACTTAGGAGGCTCTGGGGCCAACGTCCTGACTTTC. Filled out from reference TRBV28 and TRBJ2-6, the complete variable domain reads DVKVTQSSRYLVKRTGEKVFLECVQDMDHENMFWYRQDPGLGLRLIYFSYDVKMKEKGDIPEGYSVSREKKERFSLILESASTNQTSMYLCASSGHLGGSGANVLTFGAGSRLTVL.